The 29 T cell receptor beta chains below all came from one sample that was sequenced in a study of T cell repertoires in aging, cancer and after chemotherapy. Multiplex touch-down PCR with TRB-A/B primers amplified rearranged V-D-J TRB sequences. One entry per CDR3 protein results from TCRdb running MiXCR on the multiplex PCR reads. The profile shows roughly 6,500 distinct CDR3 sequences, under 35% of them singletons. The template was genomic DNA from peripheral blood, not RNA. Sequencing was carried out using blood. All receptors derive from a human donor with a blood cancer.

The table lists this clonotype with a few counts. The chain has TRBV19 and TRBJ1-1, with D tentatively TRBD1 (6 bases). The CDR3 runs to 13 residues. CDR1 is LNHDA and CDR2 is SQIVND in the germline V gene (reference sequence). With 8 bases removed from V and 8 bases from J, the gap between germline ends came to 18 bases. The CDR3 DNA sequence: TGTGCCAGTCAGCAGGGGTATAACGTCGAAGCTTTCTTT. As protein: CASQQGYNVEAFF.

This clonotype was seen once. The CDR3 sequence: CASRVPGLATNTGELFF. CDR3 in DNA: TGTGCCAGCAGGGTCCCGGGACTAGCGACGAACACCGGGGAGCTGTTTTTT. The gene calls are TRBV5-5 and TRBJ2-2, with TRBD2 matching over 10 bases. Germline CDR1 is SGHKS and CDR2 is YYEKEE (reference sequence). CDR3 length: 17 residues. The trim removed 5 bases at V and 0 bases at J, leaving 7 bases unmatched.

The CDR3 region has the DNA TGTGCCAGCAGTCGACTCCAAACGGGGAGTAGCTACACCTTC. Amino acids: CASSRLQTGSSYTF. The gene calls are TRBV6-5 and TRBJ1-2, with D unclear. Trimming cost V 5 bases and J 9 bases, with 19 bases left between them. Germline loops: CDR1 MNHEY, CDR2 SVGAGI. The CDR3 runs 14 residues.

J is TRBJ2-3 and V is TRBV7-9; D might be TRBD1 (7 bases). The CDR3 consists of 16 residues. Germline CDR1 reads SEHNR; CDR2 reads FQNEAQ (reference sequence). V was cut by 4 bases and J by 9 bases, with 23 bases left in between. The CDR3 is CASSSGTAGRQGTQYF. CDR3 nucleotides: TGTGCCAGCAGCTCAGGGACAGCCGGGAGACAAGGGACGCAGTATTTT.

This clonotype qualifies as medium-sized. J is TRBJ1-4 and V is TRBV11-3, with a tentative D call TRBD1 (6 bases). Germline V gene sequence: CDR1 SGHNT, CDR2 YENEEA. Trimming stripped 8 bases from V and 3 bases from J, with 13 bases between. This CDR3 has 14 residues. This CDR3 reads CASSSGEANEKLFF. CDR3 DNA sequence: TGTGCCAGCTCCTCAGGGGAAGCTAATGAAAAACTGTTTTTT.

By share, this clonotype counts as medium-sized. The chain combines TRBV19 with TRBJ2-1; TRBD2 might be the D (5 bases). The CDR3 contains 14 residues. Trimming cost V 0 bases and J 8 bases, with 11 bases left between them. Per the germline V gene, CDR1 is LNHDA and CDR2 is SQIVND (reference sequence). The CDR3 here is CASSIDLWTHEQFF. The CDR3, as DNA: TGTGCCAGTAGTATAGACCTATGGACTCATGAGCAGTTCTTC.

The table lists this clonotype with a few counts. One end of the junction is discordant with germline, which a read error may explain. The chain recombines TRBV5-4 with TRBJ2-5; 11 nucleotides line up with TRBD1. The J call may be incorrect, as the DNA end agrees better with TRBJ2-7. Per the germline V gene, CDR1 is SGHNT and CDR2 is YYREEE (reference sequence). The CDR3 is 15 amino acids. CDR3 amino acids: CASSREGTGGYEQYF. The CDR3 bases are TGCGCCAGCAGCCGGGAGGGGACAGGGGGCTACGAGCAGTACTTC.

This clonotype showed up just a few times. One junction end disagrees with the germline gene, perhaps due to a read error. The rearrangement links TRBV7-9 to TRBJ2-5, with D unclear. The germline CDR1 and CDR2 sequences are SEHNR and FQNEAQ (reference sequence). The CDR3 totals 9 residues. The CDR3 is CATQDTQYF. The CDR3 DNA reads TGTGCCACCCAAGATACCCAGTACTTC.

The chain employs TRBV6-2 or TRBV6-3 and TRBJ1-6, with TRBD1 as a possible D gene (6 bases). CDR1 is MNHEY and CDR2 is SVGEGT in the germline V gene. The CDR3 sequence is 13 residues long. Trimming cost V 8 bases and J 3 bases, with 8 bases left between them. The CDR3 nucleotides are TGTGCCAGCCAGGGGCGCTATAATTCACCCCTCCACTTT. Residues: CASQGRYNSPLHF.

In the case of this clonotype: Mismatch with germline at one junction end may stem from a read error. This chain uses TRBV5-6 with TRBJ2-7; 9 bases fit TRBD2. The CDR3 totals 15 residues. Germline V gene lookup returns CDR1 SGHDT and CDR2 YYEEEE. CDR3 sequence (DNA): TGCGCCAGCAGCTTCGGTCTAGCGGGATCCTACGAGCAGTACTTC. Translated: CASSFGLAGSYEQYF.

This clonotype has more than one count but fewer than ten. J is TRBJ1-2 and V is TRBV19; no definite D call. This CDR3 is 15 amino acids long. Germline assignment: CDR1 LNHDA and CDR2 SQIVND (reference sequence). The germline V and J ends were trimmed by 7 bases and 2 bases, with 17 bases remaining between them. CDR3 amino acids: CASTISPGANYGYTF. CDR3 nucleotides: TGTGCCAGTACCATATCTCCGGGAGCGAACTATGGCTACACCTTC.

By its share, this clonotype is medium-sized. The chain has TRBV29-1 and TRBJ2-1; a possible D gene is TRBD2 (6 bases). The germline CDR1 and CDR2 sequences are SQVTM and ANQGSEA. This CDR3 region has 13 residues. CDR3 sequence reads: CSTLVGGGNEQFF. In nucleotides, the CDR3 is TGCAGTACCCTAGTGGGAGGCGGGAATGAGCAGTTCTTC.

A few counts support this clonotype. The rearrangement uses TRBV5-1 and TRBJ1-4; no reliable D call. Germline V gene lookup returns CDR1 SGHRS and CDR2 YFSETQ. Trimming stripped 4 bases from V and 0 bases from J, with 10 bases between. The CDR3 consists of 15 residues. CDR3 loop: CASSPLGATNEKLFF. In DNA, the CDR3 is TGCGCCAGCAGCCCATTAGGCGCAACTAATGAAAAACTGTTTTTT.

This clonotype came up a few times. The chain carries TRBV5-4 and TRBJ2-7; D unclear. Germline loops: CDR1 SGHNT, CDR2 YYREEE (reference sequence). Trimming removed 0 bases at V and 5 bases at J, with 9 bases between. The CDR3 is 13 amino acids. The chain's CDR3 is CASSLGFRDEQYF. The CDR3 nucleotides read TGTGCCAGCAGCTTGGGATTTAGAGACGAGCAGTACTTC.

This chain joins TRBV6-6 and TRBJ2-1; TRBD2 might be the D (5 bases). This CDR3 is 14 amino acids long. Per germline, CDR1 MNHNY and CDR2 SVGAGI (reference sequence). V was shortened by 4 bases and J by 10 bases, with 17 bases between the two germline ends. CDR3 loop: CASSSATSSGEQFF. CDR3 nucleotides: TGTGCCAGCAGTTCGGCTACTAGTTCTGGCGAGCAGTTCTTC.

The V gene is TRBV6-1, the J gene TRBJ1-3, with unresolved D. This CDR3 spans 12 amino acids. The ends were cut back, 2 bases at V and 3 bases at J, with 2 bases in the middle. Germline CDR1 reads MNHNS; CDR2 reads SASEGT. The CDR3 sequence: CASSEFGNTIYF. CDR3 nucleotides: TGTGCCAGCAGTGAATTTGGAAACACCATATATTTT.

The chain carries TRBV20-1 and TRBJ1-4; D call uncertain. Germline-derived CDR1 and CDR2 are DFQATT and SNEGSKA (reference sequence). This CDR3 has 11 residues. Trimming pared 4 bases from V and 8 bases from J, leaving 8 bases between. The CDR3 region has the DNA TGCAGTGCTACAAGTCGGGAAAAACTGTTTTTT. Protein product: CSATSREKLFF.

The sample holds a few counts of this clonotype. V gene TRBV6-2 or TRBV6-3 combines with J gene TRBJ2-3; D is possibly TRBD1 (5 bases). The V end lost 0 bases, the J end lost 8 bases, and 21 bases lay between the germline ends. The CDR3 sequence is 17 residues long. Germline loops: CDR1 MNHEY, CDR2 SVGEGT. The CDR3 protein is CASSYSLRVQGPGTQYF. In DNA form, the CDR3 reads TGTGCCAGCAGTTACTCTCTCAGGGTTCAGGGCCCCGGTACGCAGTATTTT.

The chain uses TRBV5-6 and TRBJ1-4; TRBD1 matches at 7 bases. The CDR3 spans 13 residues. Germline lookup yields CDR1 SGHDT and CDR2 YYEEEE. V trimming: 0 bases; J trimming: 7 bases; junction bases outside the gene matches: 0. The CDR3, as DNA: TGTGCCAGCAGCTTGGCAGGGGGTGAAAAACTGTTTTTT. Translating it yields CASSLAGGEKLFF. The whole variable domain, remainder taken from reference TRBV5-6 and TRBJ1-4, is DAGVTQSPTHLIKTRGQQVTLRCSPKSGHDTVSWYQQALGQGPQFIFQYYEEEERQRGNFPDRFSGHQFPNYSSELNVNALLLGDSALYLCASSLAGGEKLFFGSGTQLSVL.

Written as DNA, the CDR3 is TGCAGTGCTTTCGACAGGGCGGGATACAATGAGCAGTTCTTC. This gives the protein CSAFDRAGYNEQFF. The chain combines TRBV20-1 with TRBJ2-1, with D possibly TRBD1 on 7 matching bases. V lost 5 bases and J 4 bases, leaving 15 bases between the germline ends. The CDR3 extends over 14 amino acids. Germline V lookup: CDR1 DFQATT, CDR2 SNEGSKA (reference sequence).

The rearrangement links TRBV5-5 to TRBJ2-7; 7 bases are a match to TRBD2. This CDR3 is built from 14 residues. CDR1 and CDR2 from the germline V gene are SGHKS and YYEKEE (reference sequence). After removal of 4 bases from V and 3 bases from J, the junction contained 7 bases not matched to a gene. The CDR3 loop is CASSRGGGVYEQYF. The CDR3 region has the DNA TGTGCCAGCAGCCGCGGGGGTGGGGTCTACGAGCAGTACTTC.

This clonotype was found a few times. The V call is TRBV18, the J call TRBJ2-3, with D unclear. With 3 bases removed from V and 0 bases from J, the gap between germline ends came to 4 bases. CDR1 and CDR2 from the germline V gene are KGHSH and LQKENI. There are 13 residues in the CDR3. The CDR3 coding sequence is TGTGCCAGCTCACCGCCTAGCACAGATACGCAGTATTTT. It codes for CASSPPSTDTQYF.

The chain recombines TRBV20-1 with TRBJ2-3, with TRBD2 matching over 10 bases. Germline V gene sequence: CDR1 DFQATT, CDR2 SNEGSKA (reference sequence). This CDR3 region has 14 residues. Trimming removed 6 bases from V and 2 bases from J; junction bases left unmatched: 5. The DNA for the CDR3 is TGCAGTGCCGGCGGACTAGCGGTCACAGATACGCAGTATTTT. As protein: CSAGGLAVTDTQYF.

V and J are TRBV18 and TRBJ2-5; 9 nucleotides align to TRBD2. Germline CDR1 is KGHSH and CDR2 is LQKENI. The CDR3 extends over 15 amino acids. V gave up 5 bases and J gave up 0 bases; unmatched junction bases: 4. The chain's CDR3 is CASSSLAGDQETQYF. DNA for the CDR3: TGTGCCAGCTCATCATTAGCGGGAGACCAAGAGACCCAGTACTTC.

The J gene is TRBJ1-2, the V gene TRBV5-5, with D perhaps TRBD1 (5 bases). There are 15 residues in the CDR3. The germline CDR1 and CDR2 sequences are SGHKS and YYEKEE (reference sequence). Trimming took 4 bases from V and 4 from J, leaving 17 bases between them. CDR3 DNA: TGTGCCAGCAGCCATAACCTCGGGGGAATCTATGGCTACACCTTC. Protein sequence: CASSHNLGGIYGYTF.

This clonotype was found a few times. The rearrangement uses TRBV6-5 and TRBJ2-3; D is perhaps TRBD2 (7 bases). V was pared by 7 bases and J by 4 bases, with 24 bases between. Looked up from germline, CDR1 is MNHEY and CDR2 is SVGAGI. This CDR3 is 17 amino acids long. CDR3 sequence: CASKELGPGGPADTQYF. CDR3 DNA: TGTGCCAGCAAAGAGCTTGGTCCGGGGGGCCCGGCAGATACGCAGTATTTT.

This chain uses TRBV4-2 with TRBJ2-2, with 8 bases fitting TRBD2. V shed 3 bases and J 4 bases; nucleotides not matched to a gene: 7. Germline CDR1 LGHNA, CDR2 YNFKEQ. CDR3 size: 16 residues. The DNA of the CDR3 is TGTGCCAGCAGCCATAAGACCGGGACTAGCACCGGGGAGCTGTTTTTT. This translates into CASSHKTGTSTGELFF.

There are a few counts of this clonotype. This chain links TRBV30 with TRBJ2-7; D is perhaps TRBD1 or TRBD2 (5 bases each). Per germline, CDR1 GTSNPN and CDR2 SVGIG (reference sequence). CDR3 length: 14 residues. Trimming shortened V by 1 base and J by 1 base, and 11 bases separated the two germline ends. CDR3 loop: CAWSAVGVSYEQYF. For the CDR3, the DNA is TGTGCCTGGAGTGCGGTGGGGGTTTCCTACGAGCAGTACTTC.

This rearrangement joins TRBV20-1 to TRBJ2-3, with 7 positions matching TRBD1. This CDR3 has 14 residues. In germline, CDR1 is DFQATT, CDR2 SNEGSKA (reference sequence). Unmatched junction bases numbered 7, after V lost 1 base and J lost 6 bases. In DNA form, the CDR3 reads TGCAGTGCTAGAGCAGGGGGTCCGAGGGATACGCAGTATTTT. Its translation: CSARAGGPRDTQYF.